The rows below give T cell receptor beta chains drawn from one sample of a study of control samples from healthy donors and cancer patients. The protocol was immunoSEQ multiplex PCR, while the TCRdb copy is restricted to in-frame clones and leaves out a portion. The sample has about 130,000 clones; about 88% are singletons. Sequences were obtained from blood. These receptors were collected from a young man in good health. CDR3s leave out the opening cysteine and the closing phenylalanine or tryptophan.

V gene: TRBV10-2
J gene: TRBJ2-1
CDR3 protein: ASRVGLVGDEQF

V gene: TRBV7-8
J gene: TRBJ1-1
CDR3 protein: ASSLTRYTEAF

V gene: TRBV19
J gene: TRBJ2-7
CDR3 protein: ASSIRQGGYEQY

V gene: TRBV19
J gene: TRBJ2-1
CDR3 protein: ASSISTGRAQINEQF

V gene: TRBV5-1
J gene: TRBJ2-3
CDR3 protein: ASSFLAGGDYGADTQY

V gene: TRBV19
J gene: TRBJ1-2
CDR3 protein: ASSIRGDGYT

V gene: TRBV24-1
J gene: TRBJ2-3
CDR3 protein: ATRGGATDTQY

V gene: TRBV4-3
J gene: TRBJ1-4
CDR3 protein: ASSQVALRQGGEKLF

V gene: TRBV19
J gene: TRBJ2-2
CDR3 protein: ASTDWPRDTGELF

V gene: TRBV5-1
J gene: TRBJ1-4
CDR3 protein: ASSLSQGRLGNEKLF

V gene: TRBV15
J gene: TRBJ1-4
CDR3 protein: ATSRGGGALNEKLF

V gene: TRBV7-3
J gene: TRBJ1-2
CDR3 protein: ASSLQRGKSAGYT

V gene: TRBV27
J gene: TRBJ2-5
CDR3 protein: ASSLTAEETQY

V gene: TRBV6-5
J gene: TRBJ1-2
CDR3 protein: ASSYQGLRGYT

V gene: TRBV18
J gene: TRBJ1-5
CDR3 protein: ASSPATRRASNQPQH

V gene: TRBV27
J gene: TRBJ2-7
CDR3 protein: ASSPYLGPYEQY

V gene: TRBV29-1
J gene: TRBJ1-1
CDR3 protein: SVARVGKNTEAF

V gene: TRBV19
J gene: TRBJ2-3
CDR3 protein: ASSIGGGTRLFSTDTQY

V gene: TRBV12-3/TRBV12-4
J gene: TRBJ1-2
CDR3 protein: ASSLAGYT

V gene: TRBV18
J gene: TRBJ2-4
CDR3 protein: ASSPGQGAGAKNIQY

V gene: TRBV5-1
J gene: TRBJ1-1
CDR3 protein: ASKDSGGSGTEAF

V gene: TRBV3-1/TRBV3-2
J gene: TRBJ2-1
CDR3 protein: ASTLGLAGYEQF

V gene: TRBV5-1
J gene: TRBJ2-7
CDR3 protein: ASSSIPPGQAYEQY

V gene: TRBV7-9
J gene: TRBJ1-1
CDR3 protein: ASSLEDNTEAF

V gene: TRBV5-4
J gene: TRBJ1-4
CDR3 protein: ASSGKDSTNEKLF

V gene: TRBV19
J gene: TRBJ2-7
CDR3 protein: ASARTGPYEQY

V gene: TRBV27
J gene: TRBJ1-4
CDR3 protein: ASSLHDRADEKLF

V gene: TRBV28
J gene: TRBJ2-7
CDR3 protein: ASRAGGAINEQY

V gene: TRBV5-4
J gene: TRBJ2-7
CDR3 protein: ASSDIGTGVYEQY

V gene: TRBV5-1
J gene: TRBJ1-1
CDR3 protein: ASSLGTGERNTEAF

V gene: TRBV14
J gene: TRBJ1-2
CDR3 protein: ASSQDLTGGNT